The rows below give T cell receptor beta chains drawn from one sample of a study of T-cell memory formation after mild COVID-19. MiXCR was run by TCRdb on the 5' RACE reads, yielding one entry per CDR3 protein. The sample holds hundreds of thousands of distinct CDR3 sequences; approximately 21% are singletons and the top ten take under 8.5%. Input material: PBMCs or a T cell subset sorted from them (not recorded which). Every receptor here comes from an adult woman who had mild COVID-19 (a few samples of this study predate the infection). Cell type and time point are not known. The CDR3 runs from the conserved cysteine through the conserved F or W.

TRBV9	18	CASSPRTSGTYSLYEQYF
TRBV24-1	15	CATSDQDSGTGELFF
TRBV7-3	14	CASSPSGQNTEAFF
TRBV29-1	12	CSVEGGRETQYF
TRBV13	18	CASSPEGTSGRNTGELFF
TRBV20-1	14	CSASDSGGAYEQYF
TRBV7-2	14	CASSTGGAQETQYF
TRBV20-1	14	CSAREEPANYGYTF
TRBV7-9	17	CASSDTSGRAFAYEQYF
TRBV5-1	11	CASSREETQYF
TRBV12-3/TRBV12-4	14	CASRIGTTNEKLFF
TRBV5-1	13	CASKWDREVEAFF
TRBV12-3/TRBV12-4	13	CASSLVQGADAFF
TRBV5-5	15	CASSHGTSPNEKLFF
TRBV12-3/TRBV12-4	13	CASRRTTQETQYF
TRBV12-3/TRBV12-4	15	CASRLGGNSYNEQFF
TRBV7-2	16	CASSLAPLAVPYEQYF
TRBV7-8	18	CASSLGGPLAGSYNEQFF
TRBV30	13	CAWGQGRQETQYF
TRBV6-2/TRBV6-3	13	CASRPWGNNEQFF
TRBV7-9	15	CASSLAKRGPNEQFF
TRBV6-2/TRBV6-3	16	CASRGGGVGSYNEQFF
TRBV4-3	16	CASSQDLGAMNTEAFF
TRBV6-6	15	CASSYSLGGQETQYF
TRBV6-5	14	CASSLDSLNEKLFF
TRBV24-1	13	CATSDSVRGEQYF
TRBV27	13	CASSSGPPGTQYF
TRBV4-2	16	CASSPPAGLSDNEQFF
TRBV10-3	14	CAISEDRGPQPQHF
TRBV5-6	14	CASSRWGAGQPQHF
TRBV20-1	14	CSAPLSRGEGPQHF
TRBV6-5	16	CASSYSWASGSYEQYF
TRBV12-3/TRBV12-4	16	CASSKTGFRGNQPQHF
TRBV18	15	CASSPVWGRNTEAFF
TRBV20-1	15	CSARDFAGALDVLTF
TRBV20-1	16	CSARDRLGPPNTEAFF
TRBV29-1	14	CSVENAGSVTEAFF
TRBV29-1	14	CSVEEGSLGTEAFF
TRBV4-1	17	CASSQDAGTSSYNEQFF
TRBV6-5	15	CASSYLGGPGETQYF
TRBV7-2	15	CASSLATSGGYGYTF
TRBV5-6	15	CASSPFGGPNSPLHF
TRBV7-8	17	CASSSSLRDRRNTEAFF
TRBV6-2/TRBV6-3	12	CASSYSGNTIYF
TRBV4-1	13	CASSQMSGNEQFF
TRBV4-1	15	CASTSDYSAPYEQYF
TRBV6-6	12	CASSYSRDGYTF
TRBV20-1	11	CSAANQETQYF
TRBV15	13	CATSRDLSYEQYF
TRBV6-5	14	CASRLGFSGNTIYF
TRBV20-1	12	CSARFGANVLTF
TRBV20-1	13	CSAPAFDRGEQYF
TRBV12-3/TRBV12-4	15	CASSASGGLYNEQFF
TRBV4-2	15	CASSQHGGGAYEQYF